This T cell receptor (beta chain) was sequenced during a study of OX40 agonist ivuxolimab in advanced cancers. Regarding the study as a whole: In general, CD8+ T cells held more expanded clones than CD4+ did, on average. Dose levels from 0.1 to 3.0 mg/kg saw CD4+ and CD8+ blood T cells expand clonally by week 6.

Repertoires were generated with immunoSEQ multiplex PCR, while TCRdb's copy carries only in-frame clones and drops some. There are 75,000 to 100,000 clones in the sample; around 80% occur only once, and around 5.8% lies in the top ten. Germline CDR1 and CDR2: LGHNA and YSLEER. V shed 2 bases and J 12 bases; nucleotides not matched to a gene: 8. CDR3 length: 13 amino acids. The sample holds one count of this clone. Its specificity is unknown. The TCR comes from an adult with an advanced solid tumor such as melanoma, head and neck, liver or kidney cancer. The starting material was CD4+ or CD8+ T cells sorted from blood, obtained in a trial of the OX40 agonist ivuxolimab. The rearrangement uses TRBV4-3 and TRBJ1-1; 8 nucleotides align to TRBD1. The CDR3, as DNA: TGCGCCAGCAGCCAATCCTCACAGGGGGGATCTTTCTTT. It encodes CASSQSSQGGSFF.